Below, 21 T cell receptor beta chains from the same sample are listed, as sequenced in a study of blood T cell repertoires in COVID-19. Libraries were prepared by immunoSEQ multiplex PCR; TCRdb keeps only in-frame clonotypes and omits some of them. The sample has hundreds of thousands of clones, about 89% seen once. What was sequenced was peripheral blood. The receptors were sampled from a woman in her thirties with COVID-19, enrolled during active disease.

CDR3 region: CASSSGLVDTQYF. As DNA, the CDR3 is TGTGCCAGTAGTTCGGGACTAGTTGATACGCAGTATTTT. The rearrangement links TRBV19 to TRBJ2-3, with 8 bases fitting TRBD2. V lost 5 bases, J lost 6 bases, and 4 bases stayed unmatched. The CDR3 totals 13 residues. Germline lookup yields CDR1 LNHDA and CDR2 SQIVND (reference sequence).

This chain joins TRBV30 and TRBJ2-3; 10 bases are shared with TRBD2. There are 16 residues in the CDR3. With 2 bases clipped from V and 1 base from J, the junction kept 6 bases outside the gene matches. Germline values: CDR1 GTSNPN, CDR2 SVGIG (reference sequence). The CDR3, as DNA: TGTGCCTGGAGTACCGGGCTAGCGGGAGGCACAGATACGCAGTATTTT. Translation: CAWSTGLAGGTDTQYF. The full variable domain, rest sourced from reference TRBV30 and TRBJ2-3, is SQTIHQWPATLVQPVGSPLSLECTVEGTSNPNLYWYRQAAGRGLQLLFYSVGIGQISSEVPQNLSASRPQDRQFILSSKKLLLSDSGFYLCAWSTGLAGGTDTQYFGPGTRLTVL.

The chain employs TRBV28 and TRBJ1-1, with 8 positions matching TRBD1. Looked up from germline, CDR1 is MDHEN and CDR2 is SYDVKM. There are 14 residues in the CDR3. V shed 5 bases and J 4 bases; nucleotides not matched to a gene: 6. The CDR3 protein is CASSPGQATTEAFF. As DNA, the CDR3 is TGTGCCAGCAGTCCGGGACAGGCTACCACTGAAGCTTTCTTT.

The chain is built from TRBV4-3 and TRBJ2-3, with TRBD2 matching 7 bases. This CDR3 contains 12 residues. Germline CDR1 LGHNA, CDR2 YSLEER. The CDR3 sequence: CEAGLSTDTQYF. The CDR3 region has the DNA TGCGAAGCGGGGTTAAGCACAGATACGCAGTATTTT.

This chain joins TRBV3-1 (or the pseudogene TRBV3-2) and TRBJ1-1; D may be TRBD1 (5 bases). Germline-derived CDR1 and CDR2 are LGHDT and YNNKEL (reference sequence). With 4 bases removed from V and 5 bases from J, the gap between germline ends came to 5 bases. CDR3 length: 11 amino acids. The DNA for the CDR3 is TGTGCCAGCAGCCCAGGGACTGAAGCTTTCTTT. This gives the protein CASSPGTEAFF.

The chain is built from TRBV6-2 or TRBV6-3 and TRBJ1-1; 7 bases line up with TRBD1. CDR3 length equals 15 residues. CDR1 is MNHEY, CDR2 SVGEGT, per germline. Germline trimming cut 4 bases from V and 1 base from J; bases unmatched to any gene: 6. The CDR3 nucleotides are TGTGCCAGCAGTTCACAGGGGAGAGAGAACACTGAAGCTTTCTTT. It translates to CASSSQGRENTEAFF.

The chain couples TRBV5-8 to TRBJ1-2; D is uncertain. The V gene's germline CDR1 is SGHTS and CDR2 YDEGEE. V lost 1 base and J lost 5, with 9 bases in between. The CDR3 extends over 13 amino acids. CDR3 in DNA: TGTGCCAGCAGCTTGCGGGGAGGGTATGGCTACACCTTC. Protein: CASSLRGGYGYTF.

This chain connects TRBV2 to TRBJ2-7, with a possible D match to TRBD2 (6 bases). From germline, CDR1 is SNHLY and CDR2 FYNNEI. V dropped 4 bases and J dropped 3 bases, with 16 bases sitting between them. The CDR3 sequence is 15 residues long. The CDR3 coding sequence is TGTGCCAGCAGTGGAGGGAGGCAGTCGAGCTACGAGCAGTACGTC. Its translation: CASSGGRQSSYEQYV.

The chain couples TRBV3-1 (or the pseudogene TRBV3-2) to TRBJ2-7; D not resolved. The V and J ends lost 1 base and 3 bases respectively, with 13 bases between them. CDR3 length: 15 residues. The V gene's germline CDR1 is LGHDT and CDR2 YNNKEL (reference sequence). This CDR3 reads CASSQGRVGNYEQYF. The CDR3 DNA sequence: TGTGCCAGCAGCCAAGGCCGGGTTGGCAACTACGAGCAGTACTTC.

V is TRBV27 and J is TRBJ2-7; a weak D match, TRBD2 (7 bases). CDR1 and CDR2 from the germline V gene are MNHEY and SMNVEV (reference sequence). The V end lost 5 bases, the J end lost 2 bases, and 16 bases lay between the germline ends. CDR3 length equals 15 residues. The CDR3 reads CASSPGGGATYEQYF. In DNA, the CDR3 is TGTGCCAGCAGTCCGGGTGGGGGGGCCACCTACGAGCAGTACTTC.

V is TRBV27 and J is TRBJ1-4; 7 bases line up with TRBD1. The V gene's germline CDR1 is MNHEY and CDR2 SMNVEV (reference sequence). CDR3 size: 16 residues. The V segment lost 5 bases and the J segment 7 bases; nucleotides outside the gene matches: 13. CDR3 nucleotide sequence: TGTGCCAGCAGTCCTCAAGCGACAGGGTGGAGTGAAAAACTGTTTTTT. Its translation: CASSPQATGWSEKLFF.

This clone was observed a handful of times. This rearrangement joins TRBV27 to TRBJ1-2; 9 bases align to TRBD1. Germline V CDR1 and CDR2: MNHEY, SMNVEV (reference sequence). The CDR3 length is 15 residues. The junction had 7 bases not matched to a gene; V was cut back by 3 bases and J by 5 bases. The CDR3 spells CASSFRQGGIYGYTF. CDR3 in DNA: TGTGCCAGCAGTTTCAGACAGGGGGGAATTTATGGCTACACCTTC.

This clone turned up a few times. The gene calls are TRBV6-4 and TRBJ1-1; D call uncertain. CDR1 MRHNA and CDR2 SNTAGT come from the germline V gene. This CDR3 region has 13 residues. V lost 9 bases and J lost 10, with 21 bases in between. The CDR3 DNA sequence: TGTGCCAGTGCTGGGCCTCCTCGGTGGTCAGCTTTCTTT. It specifies CASAGPPRWSAFF.

This clone appeared a single time. This chain links TRBV10-2 with TRBJ1-4; no reliable D call. This CDR3 comprises 14 residues. Trimming cost V 0 bases and J 7 bases, with 9 bases left between them. Germline CDR1 is WSHSY and CDR2 is SAAADI. The CDR3 here is CASSESGVGEKLFF. The DNA of the CDR3 is TGCGCCAGCAGTGAGTCGGGCGTCGGTGAAAAACTGTTTTTT.

The V call is TRBV4-3, the J call TRBJ1-1; D is possibly TRBD1 (5 bases). V shed 4 bases and J shed 4 bases, with 16 bases lying between them. This CDR3 has 15 residues. CDR1 LGHNA and CDR2 YSLEER come from the germline V gene. Written as DNA, the CDR3 is TGCGCCAGCAGCCGGGGAGGGGTGGGGGGCACTGAAGCTTTCTTT. Its translation: CASSRGGVGGTEAFF.

The gene calls are TRBV6-2 or TRBV6-3 and TRBJ1-6; D unclear. V lost 4 bases and J lost 5, with 9 bases in between. Germline V gene lookup returns CDR1 MNHEY and CDR2 SVGEGT. This CDR3 has 14 amino acids. The CDR3 reads CASSWRRDNSPLHF. The DNA of the CDR3 is TGTGCCAGCAGTTGGCGGCGAGATAATTCACCCCTCCACTTT.

The gene calls are TRBV28 and TRBJ2-5; maybe TRBD2 (6 bases). This CDR3 has 13 amino acids. Germline CDR1 MDHEN, CDR2 SYDVKM. V was pared by 6 bases and J by 5 bases, with 13 bases between. CDR3 bases: TGTGCCAGCAGGGAGGGGATGGGGGAGACCCAGTACTTC. The encoded protein is CASREGMGETQYF.

This chain uses TRBV14 with TRBJ1-1, with TRBD1 identical over 7 bases. Germline trimming cut 1 base from V and 0 bases from J; bases unmatched to any gene: 8. The CDR3 is 17 residues long. Germline CDR1 is SGHDN and CDR2 is FVKESK. CDR3 nucleotide sequence: TGTGCCAGCAGCCAAGGGGAAGGGGGCGTCTTGAACACTGAAGCTTTCTTT. The encoded protein is CASSQGEGGVLNTEAFF.

This clone was recorded a few times. V gene TRBV7-9 combines with J gene TRBJ2-1; 12 bases fit TRBD2. V dropped 4 bases and J dropped 3; count of bases not matched to a gene: 4. The CDR3 runs to 16 residues. CDR1 is SEHNR and CDR2 is FQNEAQ in the germline V gene (reference sequence). In DNA, the CDR3 is TGTGCCAGCAGCTCGTGGACTAGCGGGAACTACAATGAGCAGTTCTTC. This sequence encodes CASSSWTSGNYNEQFF.

The V call is TRBV6-5, the J call TRBJ2-1; TRBD2 agrees at 12 bases. The V and J ends lost 0 bases and 6 bases, in that order; junction bases with no gene match: 3. CDR1 is MNHEY, CDR2 SVGAGI, per germline. The CDR3 runs to 16 residues. CDR3 in DNA: TGTGCCAGCAGTTACTCCCTAGCGGGAGGGCCCAATGAGCAGTTCTTC. Encoded protein: CASSYSLAGGPNEQFF.

This rearrangement joins TRBV10-3 to TRBJ1-2; TRBD1 matches at 10 bases. Germline CDR1 reads ENHRY; CDR2 reads SYGVKD. V shed 4 bases and J 8 bases; nucleotides not matched to a gene: 7. CDR3 size: 14 residues. CDR3 in amino acids: CAISGDRGSGGYTF. The CDR3, as DNA: TGTGCCATCAGTGGGGACAGGGGATCGGGCGGCTACACCTTC.